This T cell receptor (beta chain) was observed in a study of vaccination and CD4 T cells after COVID-19. Overall study: For post-vaccine samples, collection took place a median about 75 days after dose two, ranging from 14 to 241.

V lost 5 bases and J lost 8, with 9 bases in between. The CDR3 totals 10 residues. The V gene's germline CDR1 is SQVTM and CDR2 ANQGSEA. The Oncomine TCR Beta short-read assay was what sequenced the DNA obtained from cultured CD4+ T cells. The template was genomic DNA from cultured CD4+ T cells. TCRdb reprocessed the PCR reads with MiXCR, giving one entry per CDR3 protein. The table has 7,000 or so distinct CDR3 sequences, approximately 30% seen once. Treatment noted: roughly ten-day PBMC culture with coronavirus spike peptide pools or control peptides (ViraFEST assay). CD4+ T lymphocytes from the unexposed donor were collected before the COVID-19 pandemic (2011-2018). ViraFEST used peptide pools to expand antigen-specific T cells and subsequently sequenced their TCRs. Each of days 3 and 7 saw half the medium replaced by fresh IL-2 medium. Worth noting for this clonotype: Its antigen is as yet unknown.

The sequenced sample was CD4+ T cells from blood, cultured in vitro. This chain uses TRBV29-1 with TRBJ1-2, with D unresolved. The sequence was collected from a human donor in good health. CDR3 protein: CSVYMGGYTF. The CDR3 nucleotides are TGCAGCGTTTATATGGGCGGCTACACCTTC.